These 14 T cell receptor beta chains share one sample of origin, sequenced in a study of blood T cell repertoires in COVID-19. Repertoires were generated with immunoSEQ multiplex PCR, while TCRdb's copy carries only in-frame clones and drops some. The table lists 30,000 to 50,000 clones, over 80% of them singletons. Input material: peripheral blood. The receptors here all came from a man over 45 with active or convalescent COVID-19.

This clone was seen once. The chain has TRBV3-1 (or the pseudogene TRBV3-2) and TRBJ2-7; D may be TRBD1 (6 bases). In germline, CDR1 is LGHDT, CDR2 YNNKEL (reference sequence). V was shortened by 1 base and J by 2 bases, with 9 bases between the two germline ends. The CDR3 is 14 residues long. DNA for the CDR3: TGTGCCAGCAGCCAAGTAGGACAGCCCTACGAGCAGTACTTC. Amino acids: CASSQVGQPYEQYF.

The rearrangement links TRBV19 to TRBJ1-3; no clear D. Germline V gives CDR1 LNHDA, CDR2 SQIVND (reference sequence). The CDR3 spans 15 residues. The V end was cut by 3 bases, the J end by 0 bases, with 9 bases between. CDR3 protein: CASSIWFSSGNTIYF. DNA for the CDR3: TGTGCCAGTAGTATTTGGTTCAGCTCTGGAAACACCATATATTTT.

This clone appeared once. The V and J genes are TRBV3-1 (or the pseudogene TRBV3-2) and TRBJ1-1, with 8 nucleotides matching TRBD1. This CDR3 has 15 residues. Trimming removed 5 bases from V and 6 bases from J; junction bases left unmatched: 11. Germline CDR1 LGHDT, CDR2 YNNKEL (reference sequence). The CDR3 bases are TGTGCCAGCAGCTTTGCTCGGACAGGGACCGCTGAAGCTTTCTTT. Protein: CASSFARTGTAEAFF.

The chain couples TRBV10-3 to TRBJ1-6; D perhaps matches TRBD1 (5 bases). Deletions cut 10 bases from V and 9 bases from J, with 16 bases between. The germline V gene has CDR1 ENHRY and CDR2 SYGVKD. The CDR3 is 13 amino acids. This CDR3 is CARRQQIGSPLHF. The CDR3 DNA reads as TGTGCCAGAAGACAGCAAATAGGTTCACCCCTCCACTTT.

The rearrangement links TRBV18 to TRBJ1-2; 9 bases match TRBD1. CDR1 KGHSH and CDR2 LQKENI come from the germline V gene. V dropped 3 bases and J dropped 8; count of bases not matched to a gene: 10. The CDR3 extends over 15 amino acids. CDR3 sequence (DNA): TGTGCCAGCTCACCCGGGACAGGGACCTTAGGGGGCTACACCTTC. Residues: CASSPGTGTLGGYTF.

The chain has TRBV19 and TRBJ1-1; maybe TRBD1 (5 bases). This CDR3 is built from 14 residues. V lost 6 bases, J lost 2 bases, and 13 bases lay in between. Germline loops: CDR1 LNHDA, CDR2 SQIVND (reference sequence). The CDR3 DNA reads TGTGCCAGTAGCTCCAGGGTTGGAAACACTGAAGCTTTCTTT. As protein: CASSSRVGNTEAFF.

The chain has TRBV12-5 and TRBJ2-7; 11 nucleotides match TRBD1. Trimming at V came to 0 bases and at J to 7 bases, leaving 11 bases not matched to a gene. Germline V gives CDR1 LGHNT, CDR2 FRNRAP. The CDR3 extends over 17 amino acids. The CDR3 protein is CASGLVEAGTGGNEQYV. As DNA, the CDR3 is TGTGCTAGTGGTTTGGTGGAAGCCGGGACAGGGGGAAATGAGCAGTACGTC.

The chain links TRBV9 to TRBJ2-5; 11 nucleotides line up with TRBD2. Trimming removed 2 bases from V and 4 bases from J; junction bases left unmatched: 1. CDR3 length equals 14 residues. Germline V gives CDR1 SGDLS, CDR2 YYNGEE. The CDR3 nucleotides are TGTGCCAGCAGCGTTAGCGGGGGGGGAGAGACCCAGTACTTC. This gives the protein CASSVSGGGETQYF.

This sequence joins TRBV28 and TRBJ2-2; the D gene is possibly TRBD1 (6 bases). The germline gives CDR1 MDHEN, CDR2 SYDVKM. Trimming cost V 4 bases and J 2 bases, with 14 bases left between them. The CDR3 extends over 16 amino acids. The CDR3, as DNA: TGTGCCAGCAGTTACTCCGGGACAACAAACACCGGGGAGCTGTTTTTT. As protein: CASSYSGTTNTGELFF.

V gene TRBV27 combines with J gene TRBJ2-2; D perhaps matches TRBD1 (6 bases). There are 16 residues in the CDR3. Trimming took 5 bases from V and 4 from J, leaving 17 bases between them. Germline assignment: CDR1 MNHEY and CDR2 SMNVEV (reference sequence). CDR3 DNA sequence: TGTGCCAGCAGTGCCCAGACAGGCGTAATCACCGGGGAGCTGTTTTTT. Its protein is CASSAQTGVITGELFF.

This clone was found once. The chain carries TRBV7-9 and TRBJ2-5; TRBD1 matches 7 bases. The CDR3 has 14 amino acids. CDR1 SEHNR and CDR2 FQNEAQ come from the germline V gene (reference sequence). After removal of 5 bases from V and 7 bases from J, the junction contained 10 bases not matched to a gene. CDR3 residues: CASSPGQMLSTQYF. Written as DNA, the CDR3 is TGTGCCAGCAGCCCGGGACAGATGCTTTCGACCCAGTACTTC.

The chain carries TRBV28 and TRBJ2-7; perhaps TRBD1 as D (6 bases). The CDR3 loop spans 14 amino acids. Trimming left V 6 bases short and J 3 bases short, with 15 bases between. Germline V gene data show CDR1 as MDHEN and CDR2 as SYDVKM. CDR3 in amino acids: CASSLRDTYYEQYF. CDR3 sequence (DNA): TGTGCCAGCAGCCTCCGGGACACCTACTACGAGCAGTACTTC.

The rearrangement joins TRBV5-5 to TRBJ1-6; no firm D call. The V end was cut by 0 bases, the J end by 8 bases, with 9 bases between. This CDR3 region has 14 residues. The germline V gene encodes CDR1 SGHKS and CDR2 YYEKEE (reference sequence). The CDR3 DNA reads as TGTGCCAGCAGCTTGGAAGGGAGGCATTCACCCCTCCACTTT. It codes for CASSLEGRHSPLHF.

The V call is TRBV28, the J call TRBJ1-3, with D maybe TRBD1 (6 bases). From germline, CDR1 is MDHEN and CDR2 SYDVKM. V was shortened by 6 bases and J by 0 bases, with 9 bases between the two germline ends. The CDR3 covers 14 residues. As DNA, the CDR3 is TGTGCCAGCAGAACAGGGAGCTCTGGAAACACCATATATTTT. Amino acids: CASRTGSSGNTIYF.